A single sample gave rise to the 16 T cell receptor beta chains below, sequenced in a study of Tregs in tolerant kidney transplant recipients (dated by TCRdb to between 2019 and 2020). Receptor libraries were prepared by the immunoSEQ multiplex PCR assay. In TCRdb, the immuneACCESS table is reduced to in-frame sequences with V and J assigned. These tables do not hold every clone; where another copy was compared, an unresolved V gene accounts for under half, and the others remain unexplained. The sample profile shows about 240,000 clones; around 81% of them were found once. Around 0.61% of the sample is in the top ten clones. Input material: CD4+ T cells from blood. These receptor sequences come from a human donor in good health.

This chain uses TRBV29-1 with TRBJ2-3; weak D call: TRBD2 (6 bases). This CDR3 comprises 14 residues. Germline V gene lookup returns CDR1 SQVTM and CDR2 ANQGSEA. V gave up 0 bases and J gave up 2 bases, with 9 bases separating them. CDR3 sequence: CSVEDRDSTDTQYF. The CDR3 bases are TGCAGCGTTGAAGATAGGGACTCCACAGATACGCAGTATTTT.

This rearrangement joins TRBV19 to TRBJ1-2, with TRBD1 matching over 8 bases. This CDR3 is 13 amino acids long. Trimming at V came to 6 bases and at J to 7 bases, leaving 7 bases not matched to a gene. Germline V CDR1 and CDR2: LNHDA, SQIVND (reference sequence). The CDR3 nucleotides are TGTGCCAGTAGACCAGGGACAGGAGGTGGCTACACCTTC. Protein: CASRPGTGGGYTF.

The rearrangement joins TRBV5-6 to TRBJ2-7, with D unclear. V was pared by 0 bases and J by 4 bases, with 14 bases between. Per the germline V gene, CDR1 is SGHDT and CDR2 is YYEEEE. There are 15 residues in the CDR3. The CDR3 reads CASSLGWGLRYEQYF. CDR3 coding DNA: TGTGCCAGCAGCTTGGGTTGGGGTCTGCGATACGAGCAGTACTTC.

Written as DNA, the CDR3 is TGTGCCAGCAGCCCCCCATCTAGCTCCTACAATGAGCAGTTCTTC. Amino acids: CASSPPSSSYNEQFF. The V and J genes are TRBV5-4 and TRBJ2-1; no clear D gene. Trimming removed 4 bases from V and 0 bases from J, with 11 bases in between. CDR1 is SGHNT and CDR2 is YYREEE in the germline V gene (reference sequence). The CDR3 sequence is 15 residues long.

The chain combines TRBV11-2 with TRBJ2-5, with TRBD1 matching over 8 bases. The CDR3 consists of 14 residues. V lost 5 bases, J lost 5 bases, and 7 bases stayed unmatched. Germline CDR1 is SGHAT and CDR2 is FQNNGV. CDR3 in DNA: TGTGCCAGCAGCCAGGGACAGGAGGGGGAGACCCAGTACTTC. Translated, it gives CASSQGQEGETQYF.

As to this clone: This sample also contains other DNA sequences that code for the same CDR3. The rearrangement uses TRBV18 and TRBJ1-1; unclear D gene. V was trimmed by 1 base and J by 4 bases, leaving 4 bases between them. Germline V gene data show CDR1 as KGHSH and CDR2 as LQKENI. CDR3 size: 12 residues. CDR3 in DNA: TGTGCCAGCTCACCACAAGGCACTGAAGCTTTCTTT. It translates to CASSPQGTEAFF.

The chain is built from TRBV7-9 and TRBJ1-4, with 8 bases aligning to TRBD1. Germline values: CDR1 SEHNR, CDR2 FQNEAQ (reference sequence). The CDR3 extends over 16 amino acids. The ends lost 5 bases at V and 3 bases at J; junction bases unmatched: 8. CDR3 coding DNA: TGTGCCAGCAGCCCCAGGGGGCTGGCGTCTAATGAAAAACTGTTTTTT. It encodes CASSPRGLASNEKLFF.

The V call is TRBV19, the J call TRBJ1-1, with TRBD1 identical over 8 bases. CDR3 length: 14 amino acids. CDR1 is LNHDA and CDR2 is SQIVND in the germline V gene (reference sequence). The trim removed 7 bases at V and 1 base at J, leaving 5 bases unmatched. The CDR3: CASKDRERNTEAFF. CDR3 bases: TGTGCCAGTAAGGACAGGGAAAGGAACACTGAAGCTTTCTTT.

CDR3 region: CASSTRQGGQPQHF. The CDR3 DNA is TGTGCCAGCAGCACCCGACAGGGGGGTCAGCCCCAGCATTTT. The J gene is TRBJ1-5, the V gene TRBV11-2, with 9 bases matching TRBD1. CDR1 and CDR2 from the germline V gene are SGHAT and FQNNGV. The trim removed 5 bases at V and 6 bases at J, leaving 5 bases unmatched. CDR3 length equals 14 residues.

This clone was picked up a small number of times. The chain carries TRBV7-2 and TRBJ1-1; D is unresolved. Trimming removed 1 base from V and 11 bases from J, with 14 bases in between. In germline, CDR1 is SGHTA, CDR2 FQGNSA. CDR3 size: 13 residues. Written as DNA, the CDR3 is TGTGCCAGCAGCTTAGGTTGGTTCTTTGGGGCTTTCTTT. Its translation is CASSLGWFFGAFF.

This chain connects TRBV27 to TRBJ2-3; 8 bases match TRBD2. V shed 2 bases, J shed 1 base, and the junction held 2 bases outside the gene matches. CDR1 and CDR2 (germline): MNHEY, SMNVEV (reference sequence). The CDR3 covers 15 residues. The CDR3 region has the DNA TGTGCCAGCAGTTTAACGGGACTAGGCACAGATACGCAGTATTTT. Protein product: CASSLTGLGTDTQYF.

This clone occurred once. The gene calls are TRBV5-5 and TRBJ2-5; maybe TRBD2 (6 bases). Germline loops: CDR1 SGHKS, CDR2 YYEKEE (reference sequence). The CDR3 spans 14 residues. V was cut by 4 bases and J by 1 base, with 11 bases left in between. CDR3: CASSLSGSQETQYF. The CDR3, as DNA: TGTGCCAGCAGCCTTAGCGGATCCCAAGAGACCCAGTACTTC.

The chain uses TRBV10-3 and TRBJ2-1, with 8 bases fitting TRBD2. Germline V CDR1 and CDR2: ENHRY, SYGVKD. This CDR3 is built from 13 residues. V gave up 7 bases and J gave up 5 bases; unmatched junction bases: 4. CDR3 sequence (DNA): TGTGCCATCACCGGGGGGGGAGACAATGAGCAGTTCTTC. Encoded protein: CAITGGGDNEQFF.

The genes are TRBV4-2 and TRBJ2-3; D is uncertain. V was trimmed by 0 bases and J by 0 bases, leaving 7 bases between them. CDR1 is LGHNA, CDR2 YNFKEQ, per germline. The CDR3 spans 15 residues. The CDR3 region has the DNA TGTGCCAGCAGCCAAGACATCCCTAGCACAGATACGCAGTATTTT. Translated: CASSQDIPSTDTQYF.

This chain uses TRBV15 with TRBJ1-1; no clear D. V lost 3 bases, J lost 8 bases, and 13 bases lay in between. The CDR3 totals 13 residues. Germline V CDR1 and CDR2: LNHNV, YYDKDF (reference sequence). Here the CDR3 reads CATSSRVSGEAFF. DNA for the CDR3: TGTGCCACCAGCAGTAGGGTATCTGGGGAAGCTTTCTTT.

The gene calls are TRBV19 and TRBJ2-6; the D call may be TRBD1 or TRBD2 (5 bases each). The CDR3 is 16 residues long. V lost 3 bases, J lost 0 bases, and 9 bases lay in between. Germline lookup yields CDR1 LNHDA and CDR2 SQIVND (reference sequence). The CDR3 DNA reads TGTGCCAGTAGTATGGGACGGATCTCTGGGGCCAACGTCCTGACTTTC. Amino acids: CASSMGRISGANVLTF.